This record looks at one T cell receptor beta chain sequence and its context. Its antigen is unidentified. The data were obtained in a study of T cell responses to AZD1222 COVID-19 vaccine. Germline assignment: CDR1 LNHDA and CDR2 SQIVND (reference sequence). The V end lost 5 bases, the J end lost 5 bases, and 13 bases lay between the germline ends. The CDR3 is made up of 14 amino acids. Repertoires were generated with immunoSEQ multiplex PCR, while TCRdb's copy carries only in-frame clones and drops some. The sample includes approximately 46,000 clones, 70% to 90% of them seen just once. Study-wide results and limits: Repertoires were sampled only after the peak T cell response. AZD1222 recipients seropositive at baseline numbered only six or seven. Donors, mostly white British, included more females; clonal diversity was possibly underestimated.

The sequence was obtained from an adult who received the AZD1222 COVID-19 vaccine. The sequences come from peripheral blood, collected 28 days after the second AZD1222 dose. This chain joins TRBV19 and TRBJ1-5; possible D gene TRBD1, 5 bases. The DNA of the CDR3 is TGTGCCAGTAGTCCCCGGGGACTGGATCAGCCCCAGCATTTT. Translation gives CASSPRGLDQPQHF.